A selection of T cell receptor beta chains follows, all from one sample in a study of beta chain features in type 1 diabetes. Measured with immunoSEQ multiplex PCR; TCRdb has only the in-frame clones, and not every one. The sample holds 600,000 to 700,000 clones, roughly 12% seen once. Sequencing was performed on naive CD4+ T cells from blood. The source is a man aged 18 to 29 with type 1 diabetes. Both conserved end residues are part of each CDR3. The order of the fields is J gene, clone size, V gene, D gene, CDR3 DNA, CDR3 protein. The D gene is left open where the match is weak. The size field is filled for only some rows; it gives once, few, many or a size class.

TRBJ1-1	few	TRBV9	NA	TGTGCCAGCAGCGCCCCAAGCGGTGGTCGGGACACTGAAGCTTTCTTT	CASSAPSGGRDTEAFF
TRBJ1-2	NA	TRBV29-1	NA	TGCAGCGTTGAGTCGCAGGGGAAGCTCTATGGCTACACCTTC	CSVESQGKLYGYTF
TRBJ2-7	NA	TRBV30	NA	TGTGCCTGGAGTGTTGGTCTAGCCTACGAGCAGTACTTC	CAWSVGLAYEQYF
TRBJ2-1	NA	TRBV7-7	TRBD2	TGTGCTAGCAGCCTCAGCGGGGGGGCTTCCTACAATGAGCAGTTCTTC	CASSLSGGASYNEQFF
TRBJ2-6	few	TRBV7-6	NA	TGTGCCAGCAGCCAGGACGGCGTATACTCTGGGGCCAACGTCCTGACTTTC	CASSQDGVYSGANVLTF
TRBJ1-1	NA	TRBV11-2	NA	TGTGCCAGCAGCGCAGTAAGCGAGAGTGAAGCTTTCTTT	CASSAVSESEAFF
TRBJ2-5	NA	TRBV5-1	TRBD1	TGCGCCAGCAGCCCCGGGACAGGGCAAGAGACCCAGTACTTC	CASSPGTGQETQYF
TRBJ1-1	few	TRBV19	TRBD1	TGTGCCAGTAGCCCGGGACAGGGGTTCAACACTGAAGCTTTCTTT	CASSPGQGFNTEAFF
TRBJ2-5	NA	TRBV7-2	NA	TGTGCCAGCAGCTTAGCACACAGAAAAGAGACCCAGTACTTC	CASSLAHRKETQYF
TRBJ1-5	few	TRBV19	NA	TGTGCCAGTACCGATCCCGGGAGGGGTAATCAGCCCCAGCATTTT	CASTDPGRGNQPQHF
TRBJ2-5	few	TRBV18	NA	TGTGCCAGCTCAGCGAACTACAGGGAGGGGGAGACCCAGTACTTC	CASSANYREGETQYF
TRBJ1-5	few	TRBV6-5	TRBD1	TGTGCCACCACTCTCACAGGGGGTCAGCCCCAGCATTTT	CATTLTGGQPQHF
TRBJ1-2	NA	TRBV30	NA	TGTGCCTGGAGTGAGGGGGGACGCCCGAACTATGGCTACACCTTC	CAWSEGGRPNYGYTF
TRBJ2-3	NA	TRBV7-8	TRBD2	TGTGCCAGCAGCTTAGGGGCTAGCGGGAGCACAGATACGCAGTATTTT	CASSLGASGSTDTQYF
TRBJ2-1	NA	TRBV5-1	TRBD1	TGCGCCAGCAGCTCCTCAACGGACGGGACAGGCCTTTACAATGAGCAGTTCTTC	CASSSSTDGTGLYNEQFF
TRBJ1-4	NA	TRBV6-1	TRBD1	TGTGCCAGCAGTGAAGCGGGGACAGGGAATGAAAAACTGTTTTTT	CASSEAGTGNEKLFF
TRBJ2-5	NA	TRBV10-3	TRBD2	TGTGCCATCTCTGAGCGGGGCTCCCAAGAGACCCAGTACTTC	CAISERGSQETQYF
TRBJ2-3	few	TRBV28	TRBD2	TGTGCCAGCAGTTTAATGGCGGGGGGGAGCACAGATACGCAGTATTTT	CASSLMAGGSTDTQYF
TRBJ2-1	few	TRBV7-2	TRBD2	TGTGCCAGCAGCCAGACTCGCGGGGGTATGAATGAGCAGTTCTTC	CASSQTRGGMNEQFF
TRBJ2-7	few	TRBV2	TRBD2	TGTGCCAGCAGTGTCCCTAGCGGAGGGTCCTACGAGCAGTACTTC	CASSVPSGGSYEQYF